This TCR beta chain was obtained from a study of CD8+ T cells in alopecia areata. In the study overall: Treatment with tofacitinib (6 to 18 months) was followed by 6 months off drug. Study-level points and caveats: Scalp lesions, especially in alopecia totalis/universalis, had higher clonality than normal scalp.

Turning to this clone: Its antigen is not known.

Described treatment: oral pan-JAK inhibitor, 5-10 mg twice daily. Researchers gathered lesional scalp punch biopsies and peripheral blood from patients with alopecia areata. The CDR3 length is 14 residues. Germline CDR1 and CDR2: SGHVS and FQNEAQ. V gave up 0 bases and J gave up 5 bases, with 10 bases separating them. Extracted RNA was reverse transcribed into cDNA, the sequencing template. The table came from immunoSEQ multiplex PCR; TCRdb's copy has only in-frame clones and leaves some out. Of fewer than 150,000 clones detected, roughly four fifths appear once; the ten largest clones hold around 25%.

The genes are TRBV7-8 and TRBJ1-1, with D tentatively TRBD1 (5 bases). This sequence was found in a human donor with alopecia areata. The material was CD8+ T cells sorted from blood, obtained at week 4, from a patient treated with tofacitinib. The CDR3 is CASSLAAGWTEAFF. As DNA, the CDR3 is TGTGCCAGCAGCTTAGCGGCAGGGTGGACTGAAGCTTTCTTT.